This TCR beta chain derives from a study of T-cell reconstitution after alpha-beta-depleted transplantation in children. A word on this clonotype: The antigen is unknown.

Unique molecular identifiers were incorporated into the prepared TCRbeta library. TCRdb processed the PCR reads anew with MiXCR; each CDR3 protein has one entry. The sample comprises 450,000 to 700,000 distinct CDR3 sequences, 20% to 30% of which are singletons, and about 35% rests with the top ten. Study results and limitations: Recipient T cells and thymic progenitors that survived were the source of the high TCRbeta diversity seen at day 60 in some patients. A year had passed since transplant, and T-cell counts and diversity by then came mostly from newly produced T cells. Several hundred expanded graft clones reportedly supplied alpha-beta T cells about two months after transplant.

Per the germline V gene, CDR1 is SGHTA and CDR2 is FQGNSA. The CDR3 contains 16 residues. Unmatched junction bases numbered 10, after V lost 5 bases and J lost 1 base. The sequencing used PBMCs, collected before TCRalphabeta/CD19-depleted stem cell transplant. This clonotype originated in a boy younger than two with Wiskott-Aldrich syndrome, due to receive a stem cell transplant. The V call is TRBV7-2, the J call TRBJ1-2, with 7 bases aligning to TRBD1. CDR3 nucleotide sequence: TGTGCCAGCAGCACGGGACAGAGCTTTCTTAACTATGGCTACACCTTC. Translation gives CASSTGQSFLNYGYTF. Based on the CDR3 plus reference TRBV7-2 and TRBJ1-2, the full variable domain is GAGVSQSPSNKVTEKGKDVELRCDPISGHTALYWYRQSLGQGLEFLIYFQGNSAPDKSGLPSDRFSAERTGGSVSTLTIQRTQQEDSAVYLCASSTGQSFLNYGYTFGSGTRLTVV.